This TCR beta chain comes out of a study of regulatory dendritic cells for organ transplantation. Overall study findings and caveats: The authors noted considerable between-person heterogeneity in alloreactive memory CD8+ cells.

This CDR3 spans 11 amino acids. Trimming removed 8 bases from V and 6 bases from J, with 11 bases in between. Germline V gives CDR1 SEHNR, CDR2 FQNEAQ (reference sequence). Only a few counts were recorded for this clone. Its cognate antigen is unknown. Other nucleotide sequences in the sample specify the same CDR3. Some clones are missing from TCRdb's copy, which holds only in-frame ones; the method was immunoSEQ multiplex PCR. The data show about 18,000 clones, under 80% seen once. CFSE-labeled sorted T cells met regulatory or mature dendritic cells for over 4 days. The chain has TRBV7-9 and TRBJ2-7; D ambiguous. The source is a human donor in good health. Sequencing was performed on memory CD4+ T cells from blood cultured with regulatory dendritic cells. Regarding subset: CD45RO+ memory T cells. CDR3 protein: CASGRSLEQYF. The CDR3 coding sequence is TGTGCCAGCGGGCGGAGCCTCGAGCAGTACTTC.